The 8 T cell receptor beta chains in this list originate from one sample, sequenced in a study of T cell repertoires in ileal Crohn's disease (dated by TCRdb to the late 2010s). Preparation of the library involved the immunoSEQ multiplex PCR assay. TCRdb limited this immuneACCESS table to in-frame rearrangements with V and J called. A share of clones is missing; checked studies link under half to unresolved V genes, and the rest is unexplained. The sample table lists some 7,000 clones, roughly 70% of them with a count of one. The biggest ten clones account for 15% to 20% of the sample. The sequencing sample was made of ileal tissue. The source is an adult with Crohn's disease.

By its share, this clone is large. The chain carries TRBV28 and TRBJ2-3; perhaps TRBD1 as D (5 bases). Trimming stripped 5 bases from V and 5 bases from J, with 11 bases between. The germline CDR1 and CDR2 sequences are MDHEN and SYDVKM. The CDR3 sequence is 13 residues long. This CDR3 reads CASSGQGIDTQYF. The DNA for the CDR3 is TGTGCCAGCAGTGGTCAGGGTATAGATACGCAGTATTTT.

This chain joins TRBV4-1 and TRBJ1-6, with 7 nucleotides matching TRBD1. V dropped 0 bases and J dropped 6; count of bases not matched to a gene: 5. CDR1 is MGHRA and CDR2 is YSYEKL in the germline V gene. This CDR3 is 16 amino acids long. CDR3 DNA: TGCGCCAGCAGCCAAGAGGAGGGGGCGAGTAATTCACCCCTCCACTTT. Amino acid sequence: CASSQEEGASNSPLHF.

The CDR3 loop reads CASTRGPNTGELFF. In DNA form, the CDR3 reads TGTGCCAGCACCAGGGGCCCAAACACCGGGGAGCTGTTTTTT. The V gene is TRBV28, the J gene TRBJ2-2; D is possibly TRBD1 (6 bases). V was clipped by 7 bases and J by 2 bases, with 11 bases between them. This CDR3 is built from 14 residues. CDR1 is MDHEN and CDR2 is SYDVKM in the germline V gene.

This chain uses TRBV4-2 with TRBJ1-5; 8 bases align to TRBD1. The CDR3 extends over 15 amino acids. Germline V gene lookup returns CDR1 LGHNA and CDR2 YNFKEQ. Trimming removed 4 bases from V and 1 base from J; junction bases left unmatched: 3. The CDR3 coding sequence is TGTGCCAGCAGCCCGCAGGGGGCAAGCAATCAGCCCCAGCATTTT. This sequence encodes CASSPQGASNQPQHF.

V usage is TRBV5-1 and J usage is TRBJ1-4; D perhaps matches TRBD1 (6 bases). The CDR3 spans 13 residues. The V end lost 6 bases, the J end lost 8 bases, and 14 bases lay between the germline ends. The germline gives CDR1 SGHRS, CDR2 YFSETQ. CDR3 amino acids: CASKEGGGEKLFF. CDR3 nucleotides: TGCGCCAGCAAAGAAGGGGGTGGAGAAAAACTGTTTTTT.

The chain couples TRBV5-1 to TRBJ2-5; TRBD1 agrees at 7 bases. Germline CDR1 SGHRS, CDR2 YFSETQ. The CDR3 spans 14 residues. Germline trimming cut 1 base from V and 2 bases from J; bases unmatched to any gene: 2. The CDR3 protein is CASSLMGQQETQYF. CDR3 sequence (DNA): TGCGCCAGCAGCTTGATGGGACAGCAAGAGACCCAGTACTTC.

CDR3 region: CASSVLWTPLNTGELFF. As DNA, the CDR3 is TGTGCCAGCAGTGTCCTGTGGACACCACTGAACACCGGGGAGCTGTTTTTT. The rearrangement links TRBV25-1 to TRBJ2-2; D is perhaps TRBD1 (5 bases). Germline V gene lookup returns CDR1 MGHDK and CDR2 SYGVNS. V gave up 4 bases and J gave up 1 base, with 16 bases separating them. The CDR3 has 17 residues.

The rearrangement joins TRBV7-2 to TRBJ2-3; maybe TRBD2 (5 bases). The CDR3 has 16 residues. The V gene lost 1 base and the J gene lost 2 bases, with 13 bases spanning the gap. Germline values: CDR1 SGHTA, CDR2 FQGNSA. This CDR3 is CASSLVETTLTDTQYF. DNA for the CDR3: TGTGCCAGCAGCTTAGTCGAGACTACACTCACAGATACGCAGTATTTT.